The 24 T cell receptor beta chains below come from one sample, sequenced in a study of T cells in localized non-small cell lung cancer. Libraries were prepared by immunoSEQ multiplex PCR; TCRdb keeps only in-frame clonotypes and omits some of them. Seen here are some 35,000 clones, roughly nine tenths observed once, and the top ten hold about 6.6%. This specimen was peripheral blood, taken before any cancer treatment. These receptors all come from a female donor aged 60 or older with stage I lung adenocarcinoma.

The chain recombines TRBV6-5 with TRBJ2-3; 7 bases map to TRBD1. This CDR3 region has 14 residues. Trimming cost V 2 bases and J 5 bases; bases outside gene matches: 4. Germline values: CDR1 MNHEY, CDR2 SVGAGI. The CDR3 nucleotides are TGTGCCAGCAGTTACGGGAACAGGGGAGATACGCAGTATTTT. This translates into CASSYGNRGDTQYF.

This clone was counted once. V gene TRBV5-5 combines with J gene TRBJ1-1; 7 bases are shared with TRBD1. J gave up 8 bases and V 2 bases, and 6 bases lay outside the gene matches. Germline CDR1 reads SGHKS; CDR2 reads YYEKEE (reference sequence). CDR3 length: 13 amino acids. The CDR3 protein is CASSFPGQVEAFF. The DNA for the CDR3 is TGTGCCAGCAGCTTTCCCGGACAGGTCGAAGCTTTCTTT.

The chain is built from TRBV10-1 and TRBJ2-7; the match to TRBD2 covers 8 bases. Germline-derived CDR1 and CDR2 are WNHNN and SYGVQD (reference sequence). Trimming removed 0 bases from V and 2 bases from J; junction bases left unmatched: 18. The CDR3 covers 20 residues. The CDR3 spells CASSESRIAGCHRMPYEQYF. As DNA, the CDR3 is TGCGCCAGCAGTGAGTCGAGAATAGCGGGGTGCCATCGAATGCCCTACGAGCAGTACTTC.

This clone was detected once. Written as DNA, the CDR3 is TGTGCCAGCAGCTTAGTAGGGGGGCAGGGAGGAAAAAACACCATATATTTT. Amino acids: CASSLVGGQGGKNTIYF. The J gene is TRBJ1-3, the V gene TRBV7-2; possible D gene TRBD1, 6 bases. V dropped 1 base and J dropped 6 bases, with 19 bases sitting between them. The germline V gene encodes CDR1 SGHTA and CDR2 FQGNSA. This CDR3 has 17 amino acids.

This clone was detected once. CDR3 coding DNA: TGCAGCGTGGCTCCGGGACAGGGGGGTGAAAAACTGTTTTTT. Residues: CSVAPGQGGEKLFF. The chain links TRBV29-1 to TRBJ1-4, with 11 bases aligning to TRBD1. The CDR3 runs to 14 residues. Germline V gene sequence: CDR1 SQVTM, CDR2 ANQGSEA. Losses at the gene ends were 6 bases for V and 7 bases for J; bases not matched to a gene: 7.

This clone was picked up a small number of times. The rearrangement uses TRBV4-2 and TRBJ2-1, with D possibly called TRBD1 or TRBD2 (6 bases each). Germline loops: CDR1 LGHNA, CDR2 YNFKEQ. V lost 5 bases and J lost 8, with 13 bases in between. This CDR3 is built from 13 residues. As DNA, the CDR3 is TGTGCCAGCAGCAAGGGGGGTGGGTATGAGCAGTTCTTC. As protein: CASSKGGGYEQFF.

The rearrangement links TRBV14 to TRBJ1-2, with D unclear. This CDR3 spans 17 amino acids. The germline V gene encodes CDR1 SGHDN and CDR2 FVKESK. Trimming took off 1 base at V and 0 bases at J, with 15 bases between the two ends. The CDR3 DNA reads as TGTGCCAGCAGCCAAGTAAGAGGAGGACTCTCTAACTATGGCTACACCTTC. Residues: CASSQVRGGLSNYGYTF. Looking up the rest from reference TRBV14 and TRBJ1-2 gives the full variable domain: EAGVTQFPSHSVIEKGQTVTLRCDPISGHDNLYWYRRVMGKEIKFLLHFVKESKQDESGMPNNRFLAERTGGTYSTLKVQPAELEDSGVYFCASSQVRGGLSNYGYTFGSGTRLTVV.

J is TRBJ2-5 and V is TRBV2, with 9 bases matching TRBD1. Germline CDR1 reads SNHLY; CDR2 reads FYNNEI. The CDR3 loop spans 16 amino acids. With V trimmed by 2 bases and J by 2 bases, 6 bases remained unmatched. The CDR3 bases are TGTGCCAGCAGTGAAAGGAGGACAGGGGTACAAGAGACCCAGTACTTC. Protein sequence: CASSERRTGVQETQYF.

This chain links TRBV7-8 with TRBJ2-1; D remains ambiguous. Germline CDR1 is SGHVS and CDR2 is FQNEAQ. Trimming cost V 2 bases and J 5 bases, with 10 bases left between them. The CDR3 consists of 14 residues. CDR3: CASSLLVGDNEQFF. The DNA for the CDR3 is TGTGCCAGCAGCTTACTTGTGGGTGACAATGAGCAGTTCTTC.

This chain uses TRBV11-3 with TRBJ2-2; D gene uncertain. CDR1 and CDR2 from the germline V gene are SGHNT and YENEEA. The CDR3 covers 13 residues. V was cut by 1 base and J by 7 bases, with 7 bases left in between. CDR3 bases: TGTGCCAGCAGCTTAGGACGCCACGGGGAGCTGTTTTTT. This gives the protein CASSLGRHGELFF.

J is TRBJ1-5 and V is TRBV25-1, with unresolved D. Germline V CDR1 and CDR2: MGHDK, SYGVNS. V was clipped by 8 bases and J by 5 bases, with 16 bases between them. The CDR3 is made up of 14 amino acids. CDR3 region: CASSRVGDYQPQHF. DNA for the CDR3: TGTGCCAGCTCCCGGGTTGGGGATTATCAGCCCCAGCATTTT.

The chain recombines TRBV7-9 with TRBJ2-5; 7 nucleotides match TRBD1. V lost 4 bases, J lost 1 base, and 12 bases stayed unmatched. The CDR3 consists of 17 residues. CDR1 and CDR2 (germline): SEHNR, FQNEAQ (reference sequence). The CDR3 DNA reads as TGTGCCAGCAGCTCGGTTGGACAGGCGCCCACCCAAGAGACCCAGTACTTC. This codes for CASSSVGQAPTQETQYF.

This chain uses TRBV19 with TRBJ2-6; D remains ambiguous. The CDR3 covers 17 residues. CDR1 is LNHDA, CDR2 SQIVND, per germline (reference sequence). Trimming removed 3 bases at V and 1 base at J, with 13 bases between. The chain's CDR3 is CASSIGRPLSGANVLTF. The DNA of the CDR3 is TGTGCCAGTAGTATTGGTAGGCCCCTTTCTGGGGCCAACGTCCTGACTTTC.

The J gene is TRBJ2-1, the V gene TRBV5-4, with TRBD2 matching 8 bases. CDR3 length equals 16 residues. J was trimmed by 4 bases and V by 7 bases; bases with no gene match: 13. The germline CDR1 and CDR2 sequences are SGHNT and YYREEE (reference sequence). CDR3 in amino acids: CASPSSPGGMYNEQFF. The CDR3 nucleotides read TGTGCCAGCCCCTCCTCTCCGGGGGGGATGTACAATGAGCAGTTCTTC.

This clone was seen only once. V usage is TRBV28 and J usage is TRBJ2-5; D ambiguous. With 2 bases removed from V and 4 bases from J, the gap between germline ends came to 17 bases. CDR1 is MDHEN and CDR2 is SYDVKM in the germline V gene. The CDR3 covers 16 residues. DNA for the CDR3: TGTGCCAGCAGTTTAAGTGGTTTCAGAGTAGGAGAGACCCAGTACTTC. Encoded protein: CASSLSGFRVGETQYF.

The J gene is TRBJ1-5, the V gene TRBV6-1; D call uncertain. CDR3 length: 15 residues. Germline-derived CDR1 and CDR2 are MNHNS and SASEGT. Trimming took 2 bases from V and 1 from J, leaving 9 bases between them. As DNA, the CDR3 is TGTGCCAGCAGTGAAAGTGGGGTAAGCAATCAGCCCCAGCATTTT. Its translation is CASSESGVSNQPQHF.

The rearrangement joins TRBV5-1 to TRBJ2-3, with 12 bases lining up with TRBD2. Germline V gene sequence: CDR1 SGHRS, CDR2 YFSETQ. J lost 4 bases, V lost 4 bases, and 7 bases had no gene match. This CDR3 has 16 amino acids. CDR3 sequence (DNA): TGCGCCAGCAGCCGGCTACTAGCGGGGGGACCAGATACGCAGTATTTT. It specifies CASSRLLAGGPDTQYF.

Regarding this clone: An end of the junction does not agree with germline; a read error may underlie this. This rearrangement joins TRBV18 to TRBJ2-5; 8 bases are a match to TRBD1. Germline-derived CDR1 and CDR2 are KGHSH and LQKENI. The length of the CDR3 is 15 residues. The CDR3 nucleotides are TGTGCCAGCTCATTCGGGACAGGTGGCGGCGAGACCAAGTACTTC. It is translated as CASSFGTGGGETKYF.

The rearrangement joins TRBV29-1 to TRBJ2-3; 8 bases are a match to TRBD2. Germline CDR1 is SQVTM and CDR2 is ANQGSEA. This CDR3 is built from 12 residues. With V trimmed by 7 bases and J by 5 bases, 5 bases remained unmatched. DNA for the CDR3: TGCAGCGGGCGGGGGGACGGAGATACGCAGTATTTT. Translated: CSGRGDGDTQYF.

The CDR3 region has the DNA TGTGCCAGCAGCTTAGGGCGACAGGGGCTCACCGGGGAGCTGTTTTTT. Its translation is CASSLGRQGLTGELFF. The chain employs TRBV11-2 and TRBJ2-2, with 8 positions matching TRBD1. Germline lookup yields CDR1 SGHAT and CDR2 FQNNGV. This CDR3 has 16 residues. J gave up 4 bases and V 1 base, and 5 bases lay outside the gene matches.

V is TRBV7-8 and J is TRBJ2-7; tentatively, D is TRBD1 (5 bases). The CDR3 length is 15 residues. The germline V gene encodes CDR1 SGHVS and CDR2 FQNEAQ. V lost 5 bases and J 4 bases, leaving 18 bases between the germline ends. As DNA, the CDR3 is TGTGCCAGCAGCCTTTTTCAGGGCCCCAGTTACGAGCAGTACGTC. The encoded protein is CASSLFQGPSYEQYV.

This chain links TRBV10-3 with TRBJ1-6, with TRBD1 matching 7 bases. The V gene end was trimmed by 3 bases and the J gene end by 8 bases; junction bases not matched to a gene: 1. Germline CDR1 reads ENHRY; CDR2 reads SYGVKD. The CDR3 length is 13 residues. CDR3 protein: CAISDDRDSPLHF. Written as DNA, the CDR3 is TGTGCCATCAGTGACGACAGGGATTCACCCCTCCACTTT.

V gene TRBV19 combines with J gene TRBJ2-1; 11 bases map to TRBD1. Germline lookup yields CDR1 LNHDA and CDR2 SQIVND (reference sequence). The CDR3 length is 16 residues. Losses at the gene ends were 4 bases for V and 2 bases for J; bases not matched to a gene: 4. This CDR3 is CASSTQDRGPYNEQFF. CDR3 coding DNA: TGTGCCAGTAGTACCCAGGACAGGGGGCCCTACAATGAGCAGTTCTTC.

The chain links TRBV7-9 to TRBJ1-1, with TRBD1 as a possible D gene (6 bases). The CDR3 covers 15 residues. The germline V gene encodes CDR1 SEHNR and CDR2 FQNEAQ (reference sequence). Trimming removed 1 base at V and 2 bases at J, with 11 bases between. CDR3 nucleotide sequence: TGTGCCAGCAGCTTAGTGCGGGGGCGCAACACTGAAGCTTTCTTT. It yields the protein CASSLVRGRNTEAFF.